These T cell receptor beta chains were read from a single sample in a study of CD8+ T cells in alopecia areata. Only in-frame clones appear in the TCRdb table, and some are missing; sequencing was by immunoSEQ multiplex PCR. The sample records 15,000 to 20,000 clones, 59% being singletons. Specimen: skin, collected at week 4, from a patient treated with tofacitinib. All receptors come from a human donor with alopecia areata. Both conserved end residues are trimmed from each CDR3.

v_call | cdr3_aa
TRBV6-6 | ASRPRQGVTYNEQF
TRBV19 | ASSIERGNTEAF
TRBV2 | ASSPGLVNNEQF
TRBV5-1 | ASSGSNRGTNEKLF
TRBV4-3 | ASSQDLDGGGAAGELF
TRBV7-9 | ASGLRRENTDTQY
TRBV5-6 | ASSLVTLGYNEQF
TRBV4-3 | ASSRKRQDNEKLF
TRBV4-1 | ASSYQEYGYEQY
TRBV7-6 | ASSFLWPENMNTEAF
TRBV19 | ASTARRQTTEAF
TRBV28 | ASSAGQGTGELF
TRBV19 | ASSIDRGQF
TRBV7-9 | ASSPPWDLGYTEAF
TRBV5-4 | ASSTGGGEETQY
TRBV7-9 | ASSSTGSGEKLF
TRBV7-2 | ASSLGAANTGELF
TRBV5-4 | ASSHPTYDGYT
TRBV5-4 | ASSLGQDIQETQY
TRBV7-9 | ASSLETQY
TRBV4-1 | ASSRGESGANVLT
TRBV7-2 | ASSLVDRGTEAF
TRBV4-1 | ASSSQDSSNQPQH
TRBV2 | ASRLLGTGGLNEQF
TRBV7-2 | ASSLAPGLGETQY
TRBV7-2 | ASSFGRSYEQY
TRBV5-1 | ASSPGTWSSGNTIY
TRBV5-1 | ASSDGTANQPQH
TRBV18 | ASSRGQLQETQY
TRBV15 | ATSRDLAGSNEQF
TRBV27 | ASSSARGRGTDTQY
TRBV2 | ASSAHPGGTQY
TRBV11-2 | ASSSPILAGGTDTQY
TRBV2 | ASSVAGQLDGYT
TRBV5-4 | ASSLPGQRSEQY
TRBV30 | AWSETSGANEQF
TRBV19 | ALLFDRDRRPDQPQH
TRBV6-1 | ASSEWRRGGETEQF
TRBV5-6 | ASSPYLGATYGYT
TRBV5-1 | ASSSSRDRDRGTSRETQY
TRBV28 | ASATSGGGTDTQY
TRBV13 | ASSPTERGDQETQY
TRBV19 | ASSREQGVAYEQY
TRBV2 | ASSPRRRTTGSPLH
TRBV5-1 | ASSSELSYYGYT
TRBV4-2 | ASSQDYGERGQPQH
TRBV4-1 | ASSQKGGNEKLF
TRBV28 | ASSPGSTYNEQF
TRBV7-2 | ASSPTGGPYGYT
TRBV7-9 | ASSSRLHSGNTIY
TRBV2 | ASSLTPQPQY
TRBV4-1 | ASSQVGGHTGELF
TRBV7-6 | ASRPDRASYNEQF